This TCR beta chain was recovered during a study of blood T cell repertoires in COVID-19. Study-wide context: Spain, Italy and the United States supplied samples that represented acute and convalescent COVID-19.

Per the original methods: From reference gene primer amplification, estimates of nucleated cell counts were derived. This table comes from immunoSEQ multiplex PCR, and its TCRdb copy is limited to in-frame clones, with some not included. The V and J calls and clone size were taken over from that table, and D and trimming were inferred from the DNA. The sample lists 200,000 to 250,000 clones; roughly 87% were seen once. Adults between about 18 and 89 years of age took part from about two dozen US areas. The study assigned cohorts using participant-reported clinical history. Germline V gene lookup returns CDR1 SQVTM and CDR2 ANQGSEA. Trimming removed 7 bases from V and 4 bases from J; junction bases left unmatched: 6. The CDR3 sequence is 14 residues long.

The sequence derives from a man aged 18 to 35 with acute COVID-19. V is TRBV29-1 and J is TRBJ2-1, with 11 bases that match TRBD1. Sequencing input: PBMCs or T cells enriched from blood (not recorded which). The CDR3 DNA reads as TGCAGCGGCGCTGGGACAGGGGGATACAATGAGCAGTTCTTC. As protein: CSGAGTGGYNEQFF.